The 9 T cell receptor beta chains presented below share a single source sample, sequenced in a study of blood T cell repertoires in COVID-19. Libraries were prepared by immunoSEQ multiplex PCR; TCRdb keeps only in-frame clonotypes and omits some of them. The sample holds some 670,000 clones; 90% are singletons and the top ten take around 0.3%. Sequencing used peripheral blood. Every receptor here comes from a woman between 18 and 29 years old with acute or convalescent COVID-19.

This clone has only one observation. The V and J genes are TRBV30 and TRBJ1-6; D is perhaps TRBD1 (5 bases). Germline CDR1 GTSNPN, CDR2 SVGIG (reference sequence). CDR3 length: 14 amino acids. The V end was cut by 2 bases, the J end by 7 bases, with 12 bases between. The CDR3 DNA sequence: TGTGCCTGGAGTTACGGGACTGGGAATTCACCCCTCCACTTT. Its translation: CAWSYGTGNSPLHF.

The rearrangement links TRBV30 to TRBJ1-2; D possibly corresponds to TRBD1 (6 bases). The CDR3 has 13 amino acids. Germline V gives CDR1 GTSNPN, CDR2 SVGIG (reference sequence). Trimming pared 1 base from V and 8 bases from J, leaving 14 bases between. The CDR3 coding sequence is TGTGCCTGGAGTGCGGGACAATCTCGGGGCTACACCTTC. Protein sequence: CAWSAGQSRGYTF.

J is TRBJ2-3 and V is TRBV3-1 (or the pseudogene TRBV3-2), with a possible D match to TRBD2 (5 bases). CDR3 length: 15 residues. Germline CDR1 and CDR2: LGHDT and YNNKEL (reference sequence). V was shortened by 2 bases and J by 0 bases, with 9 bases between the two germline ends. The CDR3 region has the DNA TGTGCCAGCAGCCAAATGCTAGCTAGCACAGATACGCAGTATTTT. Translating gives CASSQMLASTDTQYF.

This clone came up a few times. The CDR3, as DNA: TGTGCCTGGAACAGGGGAAGGGGCAATCAGCCCCAGCATTTT. Its protein is CAWNRGRGNQPQHF. The chain is built from TRBV30 and TRBJ1-5; 7 bases are shared with TRBD1. The CDR3 has 14 amino acids. J lost 2 bases, V lost 4 bases, and 5 bases had no gene match. CDR1 and CDR2 (germline): GTSNPN, SVGIG (reference sequence).

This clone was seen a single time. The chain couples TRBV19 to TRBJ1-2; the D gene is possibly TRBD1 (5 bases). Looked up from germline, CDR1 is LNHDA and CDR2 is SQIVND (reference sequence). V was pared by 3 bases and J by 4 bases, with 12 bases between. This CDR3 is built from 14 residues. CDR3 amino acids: CASSISGDPYGYTF. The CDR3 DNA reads TGTGCCAGTAGTATTTCGGGGGACCCCTATGGCTACACCTTC. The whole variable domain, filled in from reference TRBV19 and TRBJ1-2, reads DGGITQSPKYLFRKEGQNVTLSCEQNLNHDAMYWYRQDPGQGLRLIYYSQIVNDFQKGDIAEGYSVSREKKESFPLTVTSAQKNPTAFYLCASSISGDPYGYTFGSGTRLTVV.

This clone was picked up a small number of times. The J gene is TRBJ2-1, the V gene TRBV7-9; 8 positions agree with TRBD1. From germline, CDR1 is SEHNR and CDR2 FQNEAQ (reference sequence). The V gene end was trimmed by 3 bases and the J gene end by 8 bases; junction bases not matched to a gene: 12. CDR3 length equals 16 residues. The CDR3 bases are TGTGCCAGCAGCTTTCAGGGACAGGCCCCGGAGGATGAGCAGTTCTTC. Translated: CASSFQGQAPEDEQFF.

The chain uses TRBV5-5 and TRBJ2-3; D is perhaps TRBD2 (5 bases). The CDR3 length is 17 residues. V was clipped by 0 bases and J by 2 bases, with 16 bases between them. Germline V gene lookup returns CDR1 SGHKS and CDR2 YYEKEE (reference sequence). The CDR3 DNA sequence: TGTGCCAGCAGCTTGGAAGGAGGCCGGTCCACCACAGATACGCAGTATTTT. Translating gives CASSLEGGRSTTDTQYF.

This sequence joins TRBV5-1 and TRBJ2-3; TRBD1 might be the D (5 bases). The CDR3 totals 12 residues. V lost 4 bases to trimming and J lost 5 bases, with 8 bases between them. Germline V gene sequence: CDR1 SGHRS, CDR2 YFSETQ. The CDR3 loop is CASSGRGDTQYF. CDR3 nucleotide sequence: TGCGCCAGCAGCGGAAGGGGAGATACGCAGTATTTT.

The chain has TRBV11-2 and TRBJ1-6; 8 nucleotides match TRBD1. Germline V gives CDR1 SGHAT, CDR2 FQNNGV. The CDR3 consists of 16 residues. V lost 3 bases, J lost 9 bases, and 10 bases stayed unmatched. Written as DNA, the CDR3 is TGTGCCAGCAGCTTCACTCTGACAGGGGAAGGTTCACCCCTCCACTTT. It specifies CASSFTLTGEGSPLHF.